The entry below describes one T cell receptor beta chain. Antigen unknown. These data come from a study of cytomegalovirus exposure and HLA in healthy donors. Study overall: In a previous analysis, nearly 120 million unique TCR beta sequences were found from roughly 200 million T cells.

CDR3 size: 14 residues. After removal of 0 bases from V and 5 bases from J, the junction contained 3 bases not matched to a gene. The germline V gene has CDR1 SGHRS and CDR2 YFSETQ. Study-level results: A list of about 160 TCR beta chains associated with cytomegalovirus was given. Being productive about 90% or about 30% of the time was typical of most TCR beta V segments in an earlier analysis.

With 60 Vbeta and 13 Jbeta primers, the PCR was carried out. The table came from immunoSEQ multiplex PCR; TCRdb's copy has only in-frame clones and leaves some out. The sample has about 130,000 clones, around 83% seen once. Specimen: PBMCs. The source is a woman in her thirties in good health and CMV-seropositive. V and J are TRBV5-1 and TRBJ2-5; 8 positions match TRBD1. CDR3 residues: CASSLGTGMETQYF. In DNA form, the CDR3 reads TGCGCCAGCAGCTTGGGGACAGGGATGGAGACCCAGTACTTC.